This T cell receptor (beta chain) emerged from a study of blood T cell repertoires in COVID-19. Turning to the study itself: COVID-19 samples from acute and convalescent phases originated in the United States, Italy and Spain. In each case, the material was cDNA or gDNA derived from T cells, B-cell-depleted T cells, or PBMCs.

The sample holds one count of this clone. In the original workflow: Estimates of nucleated cell counts were drawn from the amplification of reference gene primers. Sequenced by immunoSEQ multiplex PCR; TCRdb stores in-frame clones only, minus some. V and J calls and clone size are those listed in that table; D and trimming were worked out from the DNA. The repertoire holds 210,000 or so clones, with 88% as singletons. The TCR originated in a man aged 18 to 35 with active or convalescent COVID-19. Input material: peripheral blood.

CDR3 sequence reads: CASSLVQDYGYTF. In DNA, the CDR3 is TGTGCCAGCAGCTTAGTACAGGACTATGGCTACACCTTC. V usage is TRBV7-2 and J usage is TRBJ1-2; the D gene is possibly TRBD1 (5 bases). The CDR3 loop spans 13 amino acids. CDR1 is SGHTA, CDR2 FQGNSA, per germline. V was clipped by 1 base and J by 3 bases, with 6 bases between them.